This TCR beta chain was captured in a study of blood T cells in healthy people across ages. Study-level background: Template switching picked up about one barcoded beta molecule for each two T cells. Study conclusions and caveats: Considered underestimates were the diversity estimates obtained from one million T cells.

Germline CDR1 reads MNHEY; CDR2 reads SVGAGI. Trimming removed 6 bases from V and 1 base from J, with 15 bases in between. The CDR3 contains 15 residues. The table lists this clonotype with a few counts. The antigen is unknown. Primers used in a second PCR of about 6 to 11 cycles were a sample-barcoded 5' primer and a J-beta primer mix. TCRdb called the 5' RACE reads again in MiXCR, with one record for every CDR3 protein. The profile shows about 1 million distinct CDR3 sequences, around 43% of them singletons. The receptor was derived from a woman in her sixties in good health. The rearrangement links TRBV6-5 to TRBJ2-5; D gene unclear. The specimen was blood. The CDR3 here is CASRIGSLVQETQYF. The CDR3 coding sequence is TGTGCCAGCAGAATAGGTAGCTTGGTCCAAGAGACCCAGTACTTC.